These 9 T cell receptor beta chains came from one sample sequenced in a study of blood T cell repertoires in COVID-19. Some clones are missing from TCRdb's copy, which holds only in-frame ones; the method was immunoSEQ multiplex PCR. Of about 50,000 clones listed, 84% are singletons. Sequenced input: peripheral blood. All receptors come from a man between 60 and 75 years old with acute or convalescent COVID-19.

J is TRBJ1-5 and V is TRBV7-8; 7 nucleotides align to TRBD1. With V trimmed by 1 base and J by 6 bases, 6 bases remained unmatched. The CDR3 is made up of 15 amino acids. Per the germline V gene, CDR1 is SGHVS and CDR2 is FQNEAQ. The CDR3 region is CASSLGRGPLQPQHF. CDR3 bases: TGTGCCAGCAGCTTAGGGAGGGGGCCCCTTCAGCCCCAGCATTTT.

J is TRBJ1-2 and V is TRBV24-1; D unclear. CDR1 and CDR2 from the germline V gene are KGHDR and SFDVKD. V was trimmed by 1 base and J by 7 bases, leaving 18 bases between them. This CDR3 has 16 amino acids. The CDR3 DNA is TGTGCCACCAGTGATTTTGAAGGCGGCACCCCCGGTGGCTACACCTTC. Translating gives CATSDFEGGTPGGYTF.

The chain's CDR3 is CASSPDTNTEAFF. The CDR3 DNA is TGTGCCAGCAGTCCAGACACGAACACTGAAGCTTTCTTT. The chain carries TRBV2 and TRBJ1-1; D remains unclear. V was cut by 5 bases and J by 1 base, with 8 bases left in between. Germline values: CDR1 SNHLY, CDR2 FYNNEI. The CDR3 runs to 13 residues.

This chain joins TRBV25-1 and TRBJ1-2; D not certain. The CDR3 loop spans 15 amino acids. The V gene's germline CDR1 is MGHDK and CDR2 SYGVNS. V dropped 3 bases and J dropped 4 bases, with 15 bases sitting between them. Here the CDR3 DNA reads TGTGCCAGCAGTGACCTCGACCGGGAGCTCTATGGCTACACCTTC. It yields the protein CASSDLDRELYGYTF.

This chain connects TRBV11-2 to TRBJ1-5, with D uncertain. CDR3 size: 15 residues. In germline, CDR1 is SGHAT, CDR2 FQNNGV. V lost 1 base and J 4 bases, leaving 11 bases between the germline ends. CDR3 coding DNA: TGTGCCAGCAGCTTAGCGGGTCAGCTTAATCAGCCCCAGCATTTT. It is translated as CASSLAGQLNQPQHF.

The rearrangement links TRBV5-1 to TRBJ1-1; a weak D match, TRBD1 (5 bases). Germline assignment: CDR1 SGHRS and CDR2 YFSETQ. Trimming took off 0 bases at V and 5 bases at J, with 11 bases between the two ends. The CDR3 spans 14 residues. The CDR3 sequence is CASSLAIGDTEAFF. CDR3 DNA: TGCGCCAGCAGCTTGGCCATAGGGGATACTGAAGCTTTCTTT. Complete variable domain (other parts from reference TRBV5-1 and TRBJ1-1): KAGVTQTPRYLIKTRGQQVTLSCSPISGHRSVSWYQQTPGQGLQFLFEYFSETQRNKGNFPGRFSGRQFSNSRSEMNVSTLELGDSALYLCASSLAIGDTEAFFGQGTRLTVV.

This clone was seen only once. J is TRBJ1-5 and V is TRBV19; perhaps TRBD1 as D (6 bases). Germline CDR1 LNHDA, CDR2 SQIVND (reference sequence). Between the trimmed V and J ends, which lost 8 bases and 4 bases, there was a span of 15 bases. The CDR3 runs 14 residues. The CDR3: CASGRQEGNQPQHF. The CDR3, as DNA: TGTGCCAGTGGGAGACAGGAAGGTAATCAGCCCCAGCATTTT.

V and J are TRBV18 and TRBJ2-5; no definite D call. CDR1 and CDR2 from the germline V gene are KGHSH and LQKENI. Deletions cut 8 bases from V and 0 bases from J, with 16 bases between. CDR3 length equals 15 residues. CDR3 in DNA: TGTGCCAGCACTCCGTCTGGAGCCTACCAAGAGACCCAGTACTTC. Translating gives CASTPSGAYQETQYF.

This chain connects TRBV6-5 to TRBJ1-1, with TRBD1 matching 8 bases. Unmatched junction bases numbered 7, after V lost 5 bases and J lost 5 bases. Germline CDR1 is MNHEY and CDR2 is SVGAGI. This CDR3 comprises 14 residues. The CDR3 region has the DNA TGTGCCAGCAGTCGAGACAGGGGTAAGACTGAAGCTTTCTTT. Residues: CASSRDRGKTEAFF.